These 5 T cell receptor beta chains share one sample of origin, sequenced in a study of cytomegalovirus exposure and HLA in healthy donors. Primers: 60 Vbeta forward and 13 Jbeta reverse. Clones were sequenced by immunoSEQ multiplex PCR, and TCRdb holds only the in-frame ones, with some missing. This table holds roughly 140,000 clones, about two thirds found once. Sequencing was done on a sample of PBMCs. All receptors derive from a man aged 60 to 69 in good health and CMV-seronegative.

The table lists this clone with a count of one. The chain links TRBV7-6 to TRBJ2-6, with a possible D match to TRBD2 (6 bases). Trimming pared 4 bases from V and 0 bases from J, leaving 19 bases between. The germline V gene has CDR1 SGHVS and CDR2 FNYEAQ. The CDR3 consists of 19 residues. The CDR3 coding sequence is TGTGCCAGCAGCTCCCTTGGCAGGAGGGCCCCCTCTGGGGCCAACGTCCTGACTTTC. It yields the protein CASSSLGRRAPSGANVLTF.

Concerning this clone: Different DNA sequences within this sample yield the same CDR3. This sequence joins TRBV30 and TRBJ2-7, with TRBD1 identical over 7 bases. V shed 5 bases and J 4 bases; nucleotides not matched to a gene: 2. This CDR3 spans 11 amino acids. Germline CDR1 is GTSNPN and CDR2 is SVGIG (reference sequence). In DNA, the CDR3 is TGTGCCTGGGACAGGGTGTACGAGCAGTACTTC. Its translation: CAWDRVYEQYF.

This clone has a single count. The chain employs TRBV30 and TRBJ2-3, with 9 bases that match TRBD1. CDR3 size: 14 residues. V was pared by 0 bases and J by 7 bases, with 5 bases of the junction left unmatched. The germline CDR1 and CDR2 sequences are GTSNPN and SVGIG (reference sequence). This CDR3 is CAWSVTGGRNTQYF. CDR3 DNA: TGTGCCTGGAGTGTCACAGGGGGCAGGAATACGCAGTATTTT.

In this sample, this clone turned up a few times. CDR3 sequence reads: CASSLAGLLAGVDNEQFF. CDR3 DNA: TGTGCCAGCAGCTTGGCGGGGCTTCTAGCGGGAGTTGACAATGAGCAGTTCTTC. This chain joins TRBV5-4 and TRBJ2-1; 10 bases map to TRBD2. Germline V gives CDR1 SGHNT, CDR2 YYREEE (reference sequence). V dropped 0 bases and J dropped 5; count of bases not matched to a gene: 11. This CDR3 region has 18 residues.

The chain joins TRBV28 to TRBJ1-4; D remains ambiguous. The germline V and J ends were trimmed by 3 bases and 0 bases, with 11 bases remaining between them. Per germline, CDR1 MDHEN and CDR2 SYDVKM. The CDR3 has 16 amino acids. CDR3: CASSFAGKATNEKLFF. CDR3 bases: TGTGCCAGCAGTTTCGCCGGGAAGGCAACTAATGAAAAACTGTTTTTT.